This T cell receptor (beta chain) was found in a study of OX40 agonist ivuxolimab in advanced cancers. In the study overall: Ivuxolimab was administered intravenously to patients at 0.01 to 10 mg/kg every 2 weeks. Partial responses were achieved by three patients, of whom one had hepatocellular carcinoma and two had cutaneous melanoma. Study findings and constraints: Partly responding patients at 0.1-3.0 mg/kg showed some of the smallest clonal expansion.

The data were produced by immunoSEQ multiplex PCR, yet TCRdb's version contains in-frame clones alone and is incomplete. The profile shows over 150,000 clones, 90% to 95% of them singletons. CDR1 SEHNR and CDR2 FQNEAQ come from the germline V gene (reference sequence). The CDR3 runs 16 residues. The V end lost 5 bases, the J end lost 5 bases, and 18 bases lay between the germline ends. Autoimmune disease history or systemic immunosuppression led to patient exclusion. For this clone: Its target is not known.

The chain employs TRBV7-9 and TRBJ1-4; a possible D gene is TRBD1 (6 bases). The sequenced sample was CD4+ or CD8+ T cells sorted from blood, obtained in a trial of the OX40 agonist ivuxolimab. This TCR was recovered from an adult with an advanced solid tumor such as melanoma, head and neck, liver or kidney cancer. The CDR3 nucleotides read TGTGCCAGCAGCCAATCCTCTAGGGGGAGGAATGAAAAACTGTTTTTT. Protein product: CASSQSSRGRNEKLFF.